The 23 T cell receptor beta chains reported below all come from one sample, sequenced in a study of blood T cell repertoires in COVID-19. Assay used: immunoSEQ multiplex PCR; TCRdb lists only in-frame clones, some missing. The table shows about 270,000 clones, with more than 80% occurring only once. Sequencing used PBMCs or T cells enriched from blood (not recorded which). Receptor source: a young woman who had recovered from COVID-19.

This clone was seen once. CDR3 residues: CASSEAFRGQQPQHF. CDR3 DNA sequence: TGTGCCAGCAGTGAAGCTTTCAGGGGCCAACAGCCCCAGCATTTT. This chain joins TRBV2 and TRBJ1-5; perhaps TRBD1 as D (6 bases). The CDR3 totals 15 residues. Deletions cut 0 bases from V and 7 bases from J, with 13 bases between. Per germline, CDR1 SNHLY and CDR2 FYNNEI.

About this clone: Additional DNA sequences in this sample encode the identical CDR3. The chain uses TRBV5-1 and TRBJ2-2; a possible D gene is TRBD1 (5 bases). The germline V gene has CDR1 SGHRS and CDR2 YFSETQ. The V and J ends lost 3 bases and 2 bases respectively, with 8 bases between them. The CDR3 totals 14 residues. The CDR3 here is CASSSQGNTGELFF. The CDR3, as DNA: TGCGCCAGCAGCTCCCAGGGAAACACCGGGGAGCTGTTTTTT.

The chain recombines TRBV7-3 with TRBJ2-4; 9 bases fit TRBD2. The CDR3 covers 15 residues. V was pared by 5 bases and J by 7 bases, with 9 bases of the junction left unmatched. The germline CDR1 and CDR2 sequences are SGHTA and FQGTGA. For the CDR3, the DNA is TGTGCCAGCAGCCAAGAGGGGCTAGCGGGGAACATTCAGTACTTC. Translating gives CASSQEGLAGNIQYF.

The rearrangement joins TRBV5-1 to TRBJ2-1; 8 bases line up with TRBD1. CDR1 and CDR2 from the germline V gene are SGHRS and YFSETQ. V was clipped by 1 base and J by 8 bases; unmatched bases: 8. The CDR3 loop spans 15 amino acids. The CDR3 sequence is CASSLLGQGAYEQFF. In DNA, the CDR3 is TGCGCCAGCAGCTTGTTAGGGCAGGGGGCGTATGAGCAGTTCTTC.

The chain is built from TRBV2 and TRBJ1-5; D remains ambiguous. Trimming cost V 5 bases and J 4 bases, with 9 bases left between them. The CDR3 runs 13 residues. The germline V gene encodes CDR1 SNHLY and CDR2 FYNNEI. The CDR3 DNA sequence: TGTGCCAGCAGTCCGACTTTAAATCAGCCCCAGCATTTT. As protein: CASSPTLNQPQHF.

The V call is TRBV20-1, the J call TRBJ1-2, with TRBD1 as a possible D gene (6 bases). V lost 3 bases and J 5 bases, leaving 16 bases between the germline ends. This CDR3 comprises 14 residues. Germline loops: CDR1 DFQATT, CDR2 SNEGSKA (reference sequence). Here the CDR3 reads CSASAPPGHYGYTF. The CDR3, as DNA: TGCAGTGCTAGTGCCCCACCGGGACATTATGGCTACACCTTC.

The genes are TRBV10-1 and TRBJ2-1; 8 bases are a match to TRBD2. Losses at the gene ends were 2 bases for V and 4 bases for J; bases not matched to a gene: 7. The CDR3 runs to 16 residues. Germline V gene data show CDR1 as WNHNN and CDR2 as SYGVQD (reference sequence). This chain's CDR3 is CASSEDGGASYNEQFF. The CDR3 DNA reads TGCGCCAGCAGTGAGGACGGGGGGGCTTCTTACAATGAGCAGTTCTTC.

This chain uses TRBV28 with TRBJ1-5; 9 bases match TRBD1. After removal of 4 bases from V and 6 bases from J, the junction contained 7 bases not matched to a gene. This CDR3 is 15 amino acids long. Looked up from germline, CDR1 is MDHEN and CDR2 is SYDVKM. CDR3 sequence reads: CASSYPSTGGQPQHF. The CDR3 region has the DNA TGTGCCAGCAGTTATCCCTCGACAGGGGGTCAGCCCCAGCATTTT.

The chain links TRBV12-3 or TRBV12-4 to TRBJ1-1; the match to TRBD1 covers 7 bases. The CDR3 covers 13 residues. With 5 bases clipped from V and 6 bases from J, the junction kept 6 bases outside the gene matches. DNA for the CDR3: TGTGCCAGCAGTCTCAGGGGGTTGGCTGAAGCTTTCTTT. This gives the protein CASSLRGLAEAFF.

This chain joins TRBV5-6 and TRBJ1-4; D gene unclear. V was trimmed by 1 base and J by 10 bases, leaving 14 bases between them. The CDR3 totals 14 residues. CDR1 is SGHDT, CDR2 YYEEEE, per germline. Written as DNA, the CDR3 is TGTGCCAGCAGCTTGATTGGGGTTCGGGGAAAACTGTTTTTT. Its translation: CASSLIGVRGKLFF.

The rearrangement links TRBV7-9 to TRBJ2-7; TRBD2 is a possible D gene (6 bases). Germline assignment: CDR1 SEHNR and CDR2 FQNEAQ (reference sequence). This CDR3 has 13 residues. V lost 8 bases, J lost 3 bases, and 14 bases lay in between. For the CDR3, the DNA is TGTGCCAGCGCCCCGGGACTCCTCTACGAGCAGTACTTC. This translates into CASAPGLLYEQYF.

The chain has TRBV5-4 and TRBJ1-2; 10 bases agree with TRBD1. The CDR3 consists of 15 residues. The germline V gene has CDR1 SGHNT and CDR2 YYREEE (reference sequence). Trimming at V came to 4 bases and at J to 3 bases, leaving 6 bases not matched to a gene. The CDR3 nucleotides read TGTGCCAGCAGCACCCCGACAGGGGGCGACTATGGCTACACCTTC. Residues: CASSTPTGGDYGYTF.

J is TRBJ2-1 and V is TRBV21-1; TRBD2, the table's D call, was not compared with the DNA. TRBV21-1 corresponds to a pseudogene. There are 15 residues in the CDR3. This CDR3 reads CASSGRLAGPGEQFF. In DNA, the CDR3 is TGTGCCAGCAGCGGTCGACTAGCGGGGCCTGGGGAGCAGTTCTTC.

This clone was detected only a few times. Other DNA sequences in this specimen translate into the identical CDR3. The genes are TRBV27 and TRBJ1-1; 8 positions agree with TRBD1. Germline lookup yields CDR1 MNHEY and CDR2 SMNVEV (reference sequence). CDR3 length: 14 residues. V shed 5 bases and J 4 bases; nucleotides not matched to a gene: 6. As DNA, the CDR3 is TGTGCCAGCAGTCCGGGTACAGGGGGCACTGAAGCTTTCTTT. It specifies CASSPGTGGTEAFF.

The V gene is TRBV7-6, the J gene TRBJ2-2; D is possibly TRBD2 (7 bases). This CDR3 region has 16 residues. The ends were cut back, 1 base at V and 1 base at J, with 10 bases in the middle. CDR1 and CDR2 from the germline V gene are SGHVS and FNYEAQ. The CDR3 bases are TGTGCCAGCAGCTTAGAGGGGGGGCTGAACACCGGGGAGCTGTTTTTT. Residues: CASSLEGGLNTGELFF.

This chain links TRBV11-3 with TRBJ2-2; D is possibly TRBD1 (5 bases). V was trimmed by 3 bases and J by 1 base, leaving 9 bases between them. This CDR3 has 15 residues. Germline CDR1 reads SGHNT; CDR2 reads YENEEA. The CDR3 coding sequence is TGTGCCAGCAGCTTGAGAGGACAGAACACCGGGGAGCTGTTTTTT. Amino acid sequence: CASSLRGQNTGELFF.

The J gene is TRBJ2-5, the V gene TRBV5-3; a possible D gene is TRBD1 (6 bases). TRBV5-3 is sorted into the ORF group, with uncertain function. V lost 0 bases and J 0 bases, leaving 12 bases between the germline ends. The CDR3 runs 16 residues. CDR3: CARSLAGANDQETQYF. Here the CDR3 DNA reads TGTGCCAGAAGCTTGGCAGGGGCAAATGACCAAGAGACCCAGTACTTC.

The CDR3 DNA follows: TGTGCCAGCAGTTTTGTGAGAAACACTGAAGCTTTCTTT. Translation: CASSFVRNTEAFF. This chain joins TRBV28 and TRBJ1-1, with D unresolved. The V end lost 3 bases, the J end lost 2 bases, and 7 bases lay between the germline ends. CDR1 is MDHEN, CDR2 SYDVKM, per germline. This CDR3 has 13 residues.

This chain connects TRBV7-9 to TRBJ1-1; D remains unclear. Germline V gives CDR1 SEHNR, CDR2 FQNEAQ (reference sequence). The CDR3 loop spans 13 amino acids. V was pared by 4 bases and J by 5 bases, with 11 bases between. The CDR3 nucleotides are TGTGCCAGCAGCTCCCAGGAAGAAACTGAAGCTTTCTTT. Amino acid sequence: CASSSQEETEAFF.

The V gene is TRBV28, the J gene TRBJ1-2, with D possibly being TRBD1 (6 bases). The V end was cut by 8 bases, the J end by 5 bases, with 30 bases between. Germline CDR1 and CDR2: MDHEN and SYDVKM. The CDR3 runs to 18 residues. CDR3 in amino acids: CASLGTTVRTGPLYGYTF. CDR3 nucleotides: TGTGCCAGCTTAGGGACAACGGTACGGACGGGGCCCTTATATGGCTACACCTTC.

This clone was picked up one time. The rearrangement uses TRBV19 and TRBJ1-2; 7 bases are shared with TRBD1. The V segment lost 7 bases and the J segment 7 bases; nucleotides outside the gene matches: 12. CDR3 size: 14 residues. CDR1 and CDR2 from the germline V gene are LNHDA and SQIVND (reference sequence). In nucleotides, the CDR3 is TGTGCCAGTACCATCAACAGGGGTTATGGTGGCTACACCTTC. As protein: CASTINRGYGGYTF.

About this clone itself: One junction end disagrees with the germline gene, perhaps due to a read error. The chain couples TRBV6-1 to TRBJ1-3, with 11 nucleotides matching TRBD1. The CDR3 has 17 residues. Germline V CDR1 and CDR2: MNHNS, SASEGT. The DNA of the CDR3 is TGTGCCAGCAGCGAAGGGACAGGGGGGAACTCTGGAAACACCATATATTTT. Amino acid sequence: CASSEGTGGNSGNTIYF.

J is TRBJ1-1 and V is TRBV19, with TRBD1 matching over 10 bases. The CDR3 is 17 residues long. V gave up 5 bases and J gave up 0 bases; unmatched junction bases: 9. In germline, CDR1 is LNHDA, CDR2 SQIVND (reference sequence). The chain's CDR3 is CASSVGQGVGVNTEAFF. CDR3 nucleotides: TGTGCCAGTAGTGTCGGACAGGGGGTCGGGGTGAACACTGAAGCTTTCTTT.